This T cell receptor (beta chain) emerged from a study of T cells in tumors after PD-1 blockade. About the research overall: Some patients also took daily vismodegib 150 mg during anti-PD-1 treatment. Blood samples averaged around 100,000 templates (range roughly 21,000-290,000) and over 35,000 unique clonotypes. Study-wide points: Approximately 41% of tumor TCR clonotypes were also found in blood.

Details on this clone: What it binds is not known.

CDR1 is SGHRS and CDR2 is YFSETQ in the germline V gene. The CDR3 spans 13 residues. The junction had 6 bases not matched to a gene; V was cut back by 4 bases and J by 9 bases. Clones were sequenced by immunoSEQ multiplex PCR, and TCRdb holds only the in-frame ones, with some missing. The sample records around 60,000 clones, about four fifths being singletons. The sample in question was PBMCs, obtained before anti-PD-1 treatment. The chain carries TRBV5-1 and TRBJ2-1; TRBD1 matches 8 bases. The TCR originated in a human donor with basal cell carcinoma. DNA of the CDR3: TGCGCCAGCAGCACCGGACAGGGAGGTGAGCAGTTCTTC. Residues: CASSTGQGGEQFF.